This TCR beta chain was profiled in a study of cytomegalovirus exposure and HLA in healthy donors. A multiplex PCR was run with 60 Vbeta primers and 13 Jbeta primers. Profiled with immunoSEQ multiplex PCR; TCRdb holds only in-frame clones, not every one. The sample has some 120,000 clones; 78% are singletons. This clone was detected once. J gave up 3 bases and V 3 bases, and 5 bases lay outside the gene matches. This CDR3 is 14 amino acids long. CDR1 LNHDA and CDR2 SQIVND come from the germline V gene (reference sequence). The V call is TRBV19, the J call TRBJ2-7; 7 bases match TRBD1. The sample taken for sequencing was PBMCs. The receptor was isolated from a man aged 30 to 45 in good health and CMV-seropositive. DNA for the CDR3: TGTGCCAGTAGTATCCGGGACAGTAACTACGAGCAGTACTTC. Amino acid sequence: CASSIRDSNYEQYF.